This T cell receptor beta chain was sequenced during a study of blood T cell repertoires in COVID-19. Study-wide context: Specimens from acute and convalescent COVID-19 originated in the United States, Italy and Spain. Sample material is recorded as cDNA or gDNA derived from T cells, B-cell-depleted T cells, or PBMCs.

About this clone itself: Other DNA sequences in the sample encode the same CDR3.

The V end lost 6 bases, the J end lost 5 bases, and 10 bases lay between the germline ends. The V gene's germline CDR1 is SNHLY and CDR2 FYNNEI. The CDR3 has 12 residues. Per the original methods: Counts of nucleated cells, estimated from reference gene primer amplification, were obtained. TCRdb keeps only in-frame clones here, not all; method: immunoSEQ multiplex PCR. The V and J calls and clone size are taken from that table; D and trimming were inferred from the DNA. The sample has 250,000 to 350,000 clones, about nine tenths seen once; the top ten hold about 2.2%. The rearrangement links TRBV2 to TRBJ1-1, with D perhaps TRBD1 (5 bases). This clonotype was sampled from a woman in her fifties or sixties who had recovered from COVID-19. Sequencing was performed on peripheral blood. Here the CDR3 DNA reads TGTGCCAGCAGCCGGGGGGGGACTGAAGCTTTCTTT. Protein sequence: CASSRGGTEAFF. Complete variable domain (other parts from reference TRBV2 and TRBJ1-1): EPEVTQTPSHQVTQMGQEVILRCVPISNHLYFYWYRQILGQKVEFLVSFYNNEISEKSEIFDDQFSVERPDGSNFTLKIRSTKLEDSAMYFCASSRGGTEAFFGQGTRLTVV.